The clone carrying this T cell receptor beta chain was seen many times. The CDR3 consists of 13 residues. Germline V gene lookup returns CDR1 SGHTA and CDR2 FQGNSA. Trimming stripped 5 bases from V and 5 bases from J, with 12 bases between. The data originate from a study of Graves' ophthalmopathy and Graves' hyperthyroidism. From RNA, the CDR3 regions of TCR beta chains were amplified and sequenced. HTBI primers were used in a first-round RT-PCR, which preceded a second-round multiplex PCR. One entry per CDR3 protein results from TCRdb running MiXCR on the multiplex PCR reads. The table records approximately 540,000 distinct CDR3 sequences, under 45% of them present only once.

Material: peripheral blood or thyroid tissue (not recorded which). The chain combines TRBV7-2 with TRBJ1-1; D perhaps matches TRBD1 (5 bases). The TCR was taken from an adult man with Graves' hyperthyroidism. The CDR3 region is CASSIGTSTEAFF. In DNA form, the CDR3 reads TGTGCCAGCAGCATCGGGACGTCTACTGAAGCTTTCTTT.